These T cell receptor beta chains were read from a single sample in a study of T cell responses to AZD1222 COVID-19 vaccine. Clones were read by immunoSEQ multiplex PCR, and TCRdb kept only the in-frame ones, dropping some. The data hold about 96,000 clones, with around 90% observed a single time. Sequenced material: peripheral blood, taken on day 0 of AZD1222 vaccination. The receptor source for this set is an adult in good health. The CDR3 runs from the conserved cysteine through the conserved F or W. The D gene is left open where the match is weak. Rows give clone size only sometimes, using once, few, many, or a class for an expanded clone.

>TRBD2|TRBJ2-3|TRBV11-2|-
TGTGCCAGCAGCTTAGAGGCGGCTAGCGGGACCCCCTCTCGCACAGATACGCAGTATTTT
CASSLEAASGTPSRTDTQYF
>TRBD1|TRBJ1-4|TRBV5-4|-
TGTGCCAGCAGCTCGGGGGGACAGGCGATTAATGAAAAACTGTTTTTT
CASSSGGQAINEKLFF
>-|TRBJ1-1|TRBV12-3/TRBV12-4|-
TGTGCCAGCAGGCTGGGATCAGTCGAAGCTTTCTTT
CASRLGSVEAFF
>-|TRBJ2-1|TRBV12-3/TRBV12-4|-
TGTGCCAGCAGTTTCTTCGGGCCCCTAGAGCAGTTCTTC
CASSFFGPLEQFF
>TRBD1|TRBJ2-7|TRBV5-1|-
TGCGCCAGCAGCCCGACCGGGACAGGGGCGGGGGAGCAGTACTTC
CASSPTGTGAGEQYF
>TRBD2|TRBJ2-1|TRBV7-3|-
TGTGCCAGCAGCTCCGGGACTAGCGGTTACAATGAGCAGTTCTTC
CASSSGTSGYNEQFF
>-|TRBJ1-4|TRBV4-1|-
TGCGCCAGCAGCCAATCAGGGATTAATGAAAAACTGTTTTTT
CASSQSGINEKLFF
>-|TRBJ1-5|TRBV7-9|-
TGTGCCATCTCGACGGGGGCAGGGCACAATCAGCCCCAGCATTTT
CAISTGAGHNQPQHF
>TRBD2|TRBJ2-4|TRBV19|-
TGTGCCAGTAGTATGGAGGGAGGACCGGGACTACCGCTAGCCAAAAACATTCAGTACTTC
CASSMEGGPGLPLAKNIQYF
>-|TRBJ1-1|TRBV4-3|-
TGCGCCAGCAGGGCCGTACAGGGTCAAGGCACTGAAGCTTTCTTT
CASRAVQGQGTEAFF
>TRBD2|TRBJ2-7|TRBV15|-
TGTGCCACCAAAAGCGGGAGGGGAGGTTTTCGGGAGCAGTACTTC
CATKSGRGGFREQYF
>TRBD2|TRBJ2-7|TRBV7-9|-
TGTGCCAGCAGCTTGAGCGGGAGGGTCGTCTACGAGCAGTACTTC
CASSLSGRVVYEQYF
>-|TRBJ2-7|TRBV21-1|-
TGTGTCCTAACGGCGGTTAACGCCTACGAGCAGTACTTC
CVLTAVNAYEQYF
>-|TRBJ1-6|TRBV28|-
TGTGCCAGCAGTTTTAGTAATTCACCCCTCCACTTT
CASSFSNSPLHF
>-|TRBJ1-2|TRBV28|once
TGTGCCAGCAGTGAGGGGCAGGGTAACTATGGCTACACCTTC
CASSEGQGNYGYTF
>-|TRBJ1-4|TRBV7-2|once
TGTGCCAGCAGCTTCGTTACAGGAACAACTAATGAAAAACTGTTTTTT
CASSFVTGTTNEKLFF
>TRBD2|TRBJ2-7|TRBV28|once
TGTGCCAGCAGAGCTAGCGGGAGTAGGTACGAGCAGTACTTC
CASRASGSRYEQYF
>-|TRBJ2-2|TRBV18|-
TGTGCCAGCTCACCACGGAGCCAAACAACCACCGGGGAGCTGTTTTTT
CASSPRSQTTTGELFF
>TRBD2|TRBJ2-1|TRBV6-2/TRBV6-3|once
TGTGCCAGCAGTTACGGGCTAGCGGGAGCACGGGAGCAGTTCTTC
CASSYGLAGAREQFF
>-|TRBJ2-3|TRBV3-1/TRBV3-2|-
TGTGCCAGCAGCCCTCGTATCGGGACGCAGTATTTT
CASSPRIGTQYF
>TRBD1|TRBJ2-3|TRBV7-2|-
TGTGCCAGCAGCTTAAACAGGGGGTTAGGGACAGATACGCAGTATTTT
CASSLNRGLGTDTQYF
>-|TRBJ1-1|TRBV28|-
TGTGCCAGCATTGTTAGACATGAAGCTTTCTTT
CASIVRHEAFF
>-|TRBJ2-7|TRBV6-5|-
TGTGCCAGCAGCCCGAGGCAGGCCTACGAGCAGTACTTC
CASSPRQAYEQYF
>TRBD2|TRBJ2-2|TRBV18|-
TGTGCCAGCTCACCACTAGCGGGAGGGACCGGGGAGCTGTTTTTT
CASSPLAGGTGELFF
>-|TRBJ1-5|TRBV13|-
TGTGCCAGCAGCTCCCGATCCGACAATCAGCCCCAGCATTTT
CASSSRSDNQPQHF
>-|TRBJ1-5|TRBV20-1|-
TGCAGTGCTAATGAAGGGGTTAATCAGCCCCAGCATTTT
CSANEGVNQPQHF
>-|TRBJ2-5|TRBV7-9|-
TGTGCCAGCAGCATAGACAGGGAGACCCAGTACTTC
CASSIDRETQYF
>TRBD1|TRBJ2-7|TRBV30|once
TGTGCCTCCCGACAGGGCTACGAGCAGTACTTC
CASRQGYEQYF
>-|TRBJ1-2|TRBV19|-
TGTGCCAGTAGTGTCCGGGCCCCCTATGGCTACACCTTC
CASSVRAPYGYTF
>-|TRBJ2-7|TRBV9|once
TGTGCCAGCAGCGTAGCGGGCGGGGCTAGAACCTACGAGCAGTACTTC
CASSVAGGARTYEQYF
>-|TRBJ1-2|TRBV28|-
TGTGCCAGCAGTCGGGGGTATGGCTACACCTTC
CASSRGYGYTF
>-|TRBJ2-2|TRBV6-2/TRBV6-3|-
TGTGCCAGCATCCCTTTTCCGGGAGTGAACACCGGGGAGCTGTTTTTT
CASIPFPGVNTGELFF
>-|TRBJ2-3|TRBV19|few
TGTGCCAGTAGAATGTTGACTGGCAGCACAGATACGCAGTATTTT
CASRMLTGSTDTQYF
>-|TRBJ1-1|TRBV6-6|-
TGTGCCAGCAGTTCAGGGGCAGTGAACACTGAAGCTTTCTTT
CASSSGAVNTEAFF
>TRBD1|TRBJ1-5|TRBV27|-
TGTGCCAGCAGACTGACAGGGGCAGGGCAGCCCCAGCATTTT
CASRLTGAGQPQHF
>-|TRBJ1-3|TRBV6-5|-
TGTGCCAGCAGTTACAACAGGGAGGACACCATATATTTT
CASSYNREDTIYF
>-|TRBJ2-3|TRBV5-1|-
TGCGCCAGCAGCCCGGGACAAGGCACAGATACGCAGTATTTT
CASSPGQGTDTQYF
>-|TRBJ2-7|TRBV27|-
TGTGCCAGCAGTTCCCACGGGGGCGGTACAACGGGCGAGCAGTACTTC
CASSSHGGGTTGEQYF
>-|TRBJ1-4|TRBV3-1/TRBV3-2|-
TGTGCCAGCAGTCGGTACAGGGAAAAACTGTTTTTT
CASSRYREKLFF
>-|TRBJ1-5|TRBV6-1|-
TGTGCCAGCAGTGAAAGAAGGGTGGGTCAGCCCCAGCATTTT
CASSERRVGQPQHF
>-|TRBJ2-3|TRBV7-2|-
TGTGCCAGCAGCTCCCCCCCCGGGACGTCAAAGCAGTATTTT
CASSSPPGTSKQYF
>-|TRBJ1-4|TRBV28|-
TGTGCCAGCAGGGGTTACGGGGGAGTGGATGAAAAACTGTTTTTT
CASRGYGGVDEKLFF
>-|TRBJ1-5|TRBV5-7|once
TGTGCCAGCAGCTTGGCCCCGACAGTGCCCCAGCATTTT
CASSLAPTVPQHF
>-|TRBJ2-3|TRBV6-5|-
TGTGCCAGCAGTTACGGGAGTAGCGTTACAGATACGCAGTATTTT
CASSYGSSVTDTQYF
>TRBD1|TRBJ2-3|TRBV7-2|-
TGTGCCAGCAGCCTAAGACAGGGCAGCACAGATACGCAGTATTTT
CASSLRQGSTDTQYF
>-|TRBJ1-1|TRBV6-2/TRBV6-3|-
TGTGCCAGCAGTTACGACGGCCCTCCCGCAACTGAAGCTTTCTTT
CASSYDGPPATEAFF
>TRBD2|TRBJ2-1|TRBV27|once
TGTGCCAGCAGTTTAATGGCTAGCGGGAGCATCAGTGAGCAGTTCTTC
CASSLMASGSISEQFF
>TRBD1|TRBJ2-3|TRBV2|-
TGTGCCAGCAGAGGGACAGCTTCTAGCACAGATACGCAGTATTTT
CASRGTASSTDTQYF
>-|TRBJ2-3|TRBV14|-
TGTGCCAGCAGCCAAGATCTGGCGGCTTTCACAGATACGCAGTATTTT
CASSQDLAAFTDTQYF
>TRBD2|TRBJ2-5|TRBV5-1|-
TGCGCCAGCAGCCTGGGGGGTCTAGCGGGAGAGACCCAGTACTTC
CASSLGGLAGETQYF
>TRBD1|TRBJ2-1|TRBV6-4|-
TGTGCCAGCAGTGGGGTAACAGGGGGAGAGCAGTTCTTC
CASSGVTGGEQFF
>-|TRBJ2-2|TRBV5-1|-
TGCGCCAGCGGTCCCCTACAGCGCGGGGAGCTGTTTTTT
CASGPLQRGELFF
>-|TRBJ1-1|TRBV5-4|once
TGTGCCAGCAGCTTGGATGGGCAGAACACTGAAGCTTTCTTT
CASSLDGQNTEAFF